The rows below give T cell receptor beta chains drawn from one sample of a study of blood T cell repertoires in COVID-19. TCRdb's copy holds only in-frame clones and misses some; the assay was immunoSEQ multiplex PCR. Here the sample spans around 250,000 clones, around nine tenths being singletons. Material for sequencing was peripheral blood. These receptors came from a woman in her seventies with COVID-19, enrolled during active disease. CDR3s include the opening cysteine and the closing phenylalanine or tryptophan. The D gene is left open where the match is weak. Only part of the rows carry a size: once, few, many, or a class if the clone is expanded.

abundance | j_gene | d_gene | v_gene | CDR3nt | CDR3aa
- | TRBJ1-2 | - | TRBV2 | TGTGCCAGCGAGTGGGGGGGCAGGGGTGGCTACACCTTC | CASEWGGRGGYTF
- | TRBJ1-3 | TRBD1 | TRBV7-9 | TGTGCCAGCAGCTATGCCGGGACAGCCTCTGGAAACACCATATATTTT | CASSYAGTASGNTIYF
- | TRBJ2-3 | - | TRBV7-2 | TGTGCCAGCAGCTTAGCGGGAGAGGCAGATACGCAGTATTTT | CASSLAGEADTQYF
- | TRBJ2-4 | - | TRBV3-1/TRBV3-2 | TGTGCCAGCAGCCAAACAGGCGTGGCCAAAAACATTCAGTACTTC | CASSQTGVAKNIQYF
- | TRBJ1-2 | TRBD1 | TRBV6-1 | TGTGCCAGCAGTGAGTTGGACAGGGAATATGGCTACACCTTC | CASSELDREYGYTF
- | TRBJ1-5 | TRBD1 | TRBV18 | TGTGCCAGCTCACCAAAGGACAGGGGGGCTAATCAGCCCCAGCATTTT | CASSPKDRGANQPQHF
- | TRBJ1-5 | TRBD1 | TRBV6-2/TRBV6-3 | TGTGCCAGCAGCACCAGACAGGGAGATTTGCGCAGCAATCAGCCCCAGCATTTT | CASSTRQGDLRSNQPQHF
- | TRBJ2-7 | TRBD2 | TRBV24-1 | TGTGCCACCAGTGTCGGGGGGAGTTACGAGCAGTACTTC | CATSVGGSYEQYF
- | TRBJ1-2 | - | TRBV12-3/TRBV12-4 | TGTGCCAGCAGTCCACAGGATGGCTACACCTTC | CASSPQDGYTF
- | TRBJ1-4 | TRBD1 | TRBV7-9 | TGTGCCAGCAGCTTTAGCCGACAGGGGGGCATAGAAAAACTGTTTTTT | CASSFSRQGGIEKLFF
once | TRBJ2-6 | TRBD1 | TRBV9 | TGTGCCAGCAGCGTGGACAGGGACTCTGGGGCCAACGTCCTGACTTTC | CASSVDRDSGANVLTF
hyperexpanded | TRBJ2-7 | - | TRBV7-2 | TGTGCCAGCAGCGGTAGCGTCCCGGCCTACGAGCAGTACTTC | CASSGSVPAYEQYF
- | TRBJ2-5 | TRBD1 | TRBV19 | TGTGCCAGTAGTATTCAGGGGGCTGGAGAGACCCAGTACTTC | CASSIQGAGETQYF
once | TRBJ1-2 | TRBD1 | TRBV4-3 | TGCGCCAGCAGCCTGCGGACAGGGTACTATGGCTACACCTTC | CASSLRTGYYGYTF
- | TRBJ1-1 | - | TRBV13 | TGTGCCAGCAGCTTGTGGGACACCCGAGGGGATACAGCTTTCTTT | CASSLWDTRGDTAFF
- | TRBJ2-3 | TRBD2 | TRBV2 | TGTGCCAGCAGTGATCGACGAGCGGGAGCGTTGTATTTT | CASSDRRAGALYF
- | TRBJ1-4 | TRBD1 | TRBV27 | TGTGCCAGCAAGCAAAACAGGGGAGCTAATGAAAAACTGTTTTTT | CASKQNRGANEKLFF
- | TRBJ1-2 | - | TRBV19 | TGTGCCAGTAGTGGGGGGACGGCTAACTATGGCTACACCTTC | CASSGGTANYGYTF
- | TRBJ1-6 | TRBD1 | TRBV4-2 | TGTGCCAGCAGCACCCGGGACAGATATAATTCACCCCTCCACTTT | CASSTRDRYNSPLHF
- | TRBJ2-7 | - | TRBV5-4 | TGTGCCAGCAGCTTCCCAGGCTACGAGCAGTACTTC | CASSFPGYEQYF
- | TRBJ1-5 | - | TRBV6-5 | TGTGCCAGCAGCCGTCCGCCAGGGTTTCGGCAGCCCCAGCATTTT | CASSRPPGFRQPQHF
few | TRBJ1-3 | TRBD1 | TRBV11-2 | TGTGCCAGCAGCCCGGGGACAGGTGGGAACACCATATATTTT | CASSPGTGGNTIYF
- | TRBJ2-2 | TRBD1 | TRBV6-5 | TGTGCCAGCAACGGACAGGGGTTTGCCGGGGAGCTGTTTTTT | CASNGQGFAGELFF
- | TRBJ2-3 | - | TRBV27 | TGTGCCAGCAGTTTACTGGGGGCGGCAGATACGCAGTATTTT | CASSLLGAADTQYF
- | TRBJ1-1 | - | TRBV2 | TGTGCCAGCAGATGGGACAAGAGCACTGAAGCTTTCTTT | CASRWDKSTEAFF
- | TRBJ2-7 | TRBD2 | TRBV4-1 | TGCGCCAGCAGCCACCGCTGGACTAGCGGGAGAAATCCCTACGAGCAGTACTTC | CASSHRWTSGRNPYEQYF